This entry is about one TCR beta chain. Its target is not known. The data stem from a study of cytomegalovirus exposure and HLA in healthy donors. Everyone who donated was a healthy bone marrow donor. Study-wide findings and caveats: Near-uniform donor sequencing depth was presumed by presence/absence analyses. For most TCR beta V segments, an earlier analysis put the productive rate at about 90% or about 30% of the time. It was in a later analysis that TCR association rates were seen to vary by HLA locus, highest for DRB1 and lowest for HLA-C.

Researchers ran the PCR with 60 Vbeta and 13 Jbeta primers. The table came from immunoSEQ multiplex PCR; TCRdb's copy has only in-frame clones and leaves some out. This sample carries tens of thousands of clones, roughly 74% of them seen once, and the ten largest clones take over 1.1%. Germline V gene sequence: CDR1 MNHEY, CDR2 SMNVEV (reference sequence). CDR3 length: 15 amino acids. After removal of 5 bases from V and 6 bases from J, the junction contained 7 bases not matched to a gene. Material for sequencing was PBMCs. The chain couples TRBV27 to TRBJ1-4; 9 bases align to TRBD1. This TCR was sampled from a female donor in good health and CMV-seronegative. The CDR3 sequence is CASSLRDRAYEKLFF. The CDR3 DNA reads TGTGCCAGCAGTCTAAGGGACAGGGCGTATGAAAAACTGTTTTTT.